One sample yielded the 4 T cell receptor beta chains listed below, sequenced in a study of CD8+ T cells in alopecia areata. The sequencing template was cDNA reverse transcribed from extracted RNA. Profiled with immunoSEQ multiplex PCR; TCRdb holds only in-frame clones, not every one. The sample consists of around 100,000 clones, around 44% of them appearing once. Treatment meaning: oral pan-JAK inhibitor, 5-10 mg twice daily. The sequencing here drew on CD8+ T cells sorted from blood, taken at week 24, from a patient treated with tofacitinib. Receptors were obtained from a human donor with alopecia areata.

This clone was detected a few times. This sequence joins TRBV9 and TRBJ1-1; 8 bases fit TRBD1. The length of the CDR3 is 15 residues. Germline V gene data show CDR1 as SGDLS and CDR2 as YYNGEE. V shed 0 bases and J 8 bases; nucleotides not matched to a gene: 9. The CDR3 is CASSVGTGTGQEAFF. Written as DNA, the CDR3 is TGTGCCAGCAGCGTAGGGACTGGGACAGGACAAGAAGCTTTCTTT.

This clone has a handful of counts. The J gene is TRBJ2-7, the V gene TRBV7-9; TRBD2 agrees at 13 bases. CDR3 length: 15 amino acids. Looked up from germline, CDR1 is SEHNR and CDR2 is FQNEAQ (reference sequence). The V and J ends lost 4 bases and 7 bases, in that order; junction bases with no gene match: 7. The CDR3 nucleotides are TGTGCCAGCAGCTCCCGGACTAGCGGGAGCAGAGAGCAGTACTTC. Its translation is CASSSRTSGSREQYF.

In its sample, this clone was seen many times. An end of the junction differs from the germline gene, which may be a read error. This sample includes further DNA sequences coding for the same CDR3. In DNA form, the CDR3 reads TGCGCCAGCAGCCAAGAGGGTTCCAATGAGCAGTTCTTC. The encoded protein is CASSQEGSNEQFF. The V gene is TRBV5-5, the J gene TRBJ2-1; D possibly corresponds to TRBD2 (5 bases). CDR1 is SGHKS and CDR2 is YYEKEE in the germline V gene (reference sequence). The CDR3 length is 13 residues.

The CDR3 DNA follows: TGTGCCAGCACTACTTCGTCTCAGGCCTACGAGCAGTACTTC. The encoded protein is CASTTSSQAYEQYF. The chain is built from TRBV7-9 and TRBJ2-7; D is unresolved. Germline CDR1 is SEHNR and CDR2 is FQNEAQ (reference sequence). The ends were cut back, 7 bases at V and 2 bases at J, with 15 bases in the middle. The CDR3 runs 14 residues.